The subject of this entry is one TCR beta chain. Its cognate antigen is unknown. Assay used: immunoSEQ multiplex PCR; TCRdb lists only in-frame clones, some missing. Seen here are tens of thousands of clones, roughly 95% observed once, and the top ten hold under 0.25%. The length of the CDR3 is 16 residues. V lost 2 bases and J 2 bases, leaving 15 bases between the germline ends. Germline values: CDR1 ENHRY, CDR2 SYGVKD. The sample originates from a study of graft-versus-host responses after intestinal transplantation. The wider study: Among the recipients, all got anti-thymocyte globulin induction and then tacrolimus and steroids for roughly three years.

Findings of the study overall: GvH clones surfaced in recipient marrow, some emerging earlier in ileum or blood.

This sequence originates from a human donor who was the organ donor for an intestinal transplant. The material sequenced was unstimulated CD8+ T cells sorted from spleen or lymph node cells, taken before transplant. The V gene is TRBV10-3, the J gene TRBJ2-5, with D hard to call. The CDR3 is CAISEIDVTLQETQYF. The CDR3 nucleotides are TGTGCCATCAGTGAGATTGATGTGACGTTACAAGAGACCCAGTACTTC.